This T cell receptor (beta chain) was obtained from a study of blood T cell repertoires in COVID-19. About the study: From the United States, Italy and Spain came samples of acute and convalescent COVID-19. Nucleic acid was either cDNA or gDNA, and it came from T cells, B-cell-depleted T cells, or PBMCs.

Germline CDR1 and CDR2: MGHRA and YSYEKL. Losses at the gene ends were 2 bases for V and 3 bases for J; bases not matched to a gene: 4. The CDR3 spans 15 residues. Assay: immunoSEQ multiplex PCR; the TCRdb copy retains only in-frame clones and omits some. The profile shows just over 300,000 clones, around 87% of them singletons. The chain links TRBV4-1 to TRBJ1-2; 9 bases fit TRBD1. The sequencing sample was made of peripheral blood. The receptor's source is a man between 18 and 29 years old with active or convalescent COVID-19. The CDR3 sequence: CASSQRQGGDYGYTF. CDR3 in DNA: TGCGCCAGCAGCCAACGACAGGGGGGCGACTATGGCTACACCTTC.